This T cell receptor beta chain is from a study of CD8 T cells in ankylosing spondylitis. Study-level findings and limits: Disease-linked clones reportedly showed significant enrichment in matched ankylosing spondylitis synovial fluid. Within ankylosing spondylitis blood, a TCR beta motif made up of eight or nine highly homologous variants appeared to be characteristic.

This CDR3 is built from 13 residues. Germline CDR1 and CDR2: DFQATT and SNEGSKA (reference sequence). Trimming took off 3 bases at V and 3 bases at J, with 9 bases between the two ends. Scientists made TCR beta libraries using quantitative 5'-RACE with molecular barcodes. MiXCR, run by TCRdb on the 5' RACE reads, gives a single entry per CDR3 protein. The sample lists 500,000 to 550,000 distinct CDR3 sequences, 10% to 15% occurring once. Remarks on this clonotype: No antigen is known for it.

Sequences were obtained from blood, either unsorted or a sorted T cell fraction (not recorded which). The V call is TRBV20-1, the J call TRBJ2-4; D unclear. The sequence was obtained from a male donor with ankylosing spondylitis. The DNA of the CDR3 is TGCAGTGCTAGCGTCTCGAACAAAAACATTCAGTACTTC. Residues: CSASVSNKNIQYF.